These T cell receptor beta chains were read from a single sample in a study of cytomegalovirus exposure and HLA in healthy donors. Data came from immunoSEQ multiplex PCR; TCRdb stores just in-frame clones and leaves some out. The sample has some 190,000 clones, roughly 80% seen once. Sequencing used PBMCs. These receptors all come from a girl aged 5-17 years in good health and CMV-seropositive. CDR3s include the opening cysteine and the closing phenylalanine or tryptophan. D genes are given only for firm matches. Part of the rows lack a size; the others show once, few, many or a class for expanded clones.

clone size,J gene,D gene,CDR3 length,V gene,CDR3 DNA,CDR3 protein
.,TRBJ2-7,TRBD2,16,TRBV28,TGTGCCAGCAGTTTCTCCGGGACTAGCGGGTTCTACGAGCAGTACTTC,CASSFSGTSGFYEQYF
once,TRBJ1-4,.,15,TRBV7-6,TGTGCCAGCAGCCTCCCCCGGAGCGGAGATGAAAAACTGTTTTTT,CASSLPRSGDEKLFF
.,TRBJ1-2,TRBD1,14,TRBV6-5,TGTGCCAGCAGTTACTCGGGCAGGGGGTATGGCTACACCTTC,CASSYSGRGYGYTF
once,TRBJ1-5,.,15,TRBV7-9,TGTGCCAGCAGCTTAGGGGACTCTAGCAATCAGCCCCAGCATTTT,CASSLGDSSNQPQHF
.,TRBJ2-5,TRBD2,15,TRBV29-1,TGCAGCGTTCTTGGGGAGTATAGCGGGAGTGAGACCCAGTACTTC,CSVLGEYSGSETQYF
.,TRBJ2-5,TRBD1,13,TRBV2,TGTGCCAGCAGCGGACAGGGGGGAGAGACCCAGTACTTC,CASSGQGGETQYF
.,TRBJ1-5,.,13,TRBV30,TGTGCCTGGAGTAGACAGAGTAATCAGCCCCAGCATTTT,CAWSRQSNQPQHF
.,TRBJ2-3,.,14,TRBV2,TGTGCCAGCAAGGCTCGGGACAACACAGATACGCAGTATTTT,CASKARDNTDTQYF
.,TRBJ2-1,.,16,TRBV11-2,TGTGCCAGCAGCAAGAGGTCGAGCAGAGTAGTCGATGAGCAGTTCTTC,CASSKRSSRVVDEQFF
.,TRBJ1-1,.,15,TRBV6-5,TGTGCCAGCAGTTACTCGAGAGGGTCCAGGCGAGAAGCTTTCTTT,CASSYSRGSRREAFF
.,TRBJ2-3,TRBD1,12,TRBV29-1,TGCAGCGTGCAGGGGGCGGGAGATACGCAGTATTTT,CSVQGAGDTQYF